The 27 T cell receptor beta chains presented below share a single source sample, sequenced in a study of siplizumab effects on memory and regulatory T cells. TCRdb's table, derived via immunoSEQ multiplex PCR, lists solely in-frame clones and lacks some. The data hold 60,000 or so clones, with approximately 95% observed a single time. The sample taken for sequencing was CD8+ T cells sorted from blood. The receptors stem from a human donor in good health.

This sequence joins TRBV9 and TRBJ2-1; 11 bases line up with TRBD2. Trimming removed 2 bases from V and 6 bases from J; junction bases left unmatched: 4. In germline, CDR1 is SGDLS, CDR2 YYNGEE. The CDR3 extends over 15 amino acids. This CDR3 reads CASSVSGRALNEQFF. The CDR3 DNA reads TGTGCCAGCAGCGTTAGCGGGAGGGCGCTCAATGAGCAGTTCTTC.

The V and J genes are TRBV7-3 and TRBJ1-1; D might be TRBD1 (6 bases). The V gene's germline CDR1 is SGHTA and CDR2 FQGTGA. CDR3 length: 11 residues. V was clipped by 10 bases and J by 8 bases, with 14 bases between them. The CDR3 here is CATRVGHEAFF. The CDR3 DNA sequence: TGTGCCACTAGAGTGGGACACGAAGCTTTCTTT.

The rearrangement uses TRBV30 and TRBJ2-1, with D possibly being TRBD2 (5 bases). From germline, CDR1 is GTSNPN and CDR2 SVGIG (reference sequence). There are 15 residues in the CDR3. V lost 2 bases and J lost 0, with 11 bases in between. CDR3: CAWSPGISSYNEQFF. The CDR3 DNA reads as TGTGCCTGGAGTCCCGGGATCAGCTCCTACAATGAGCAGTTCTTC.

This chain links TRBV13 with TRBJ2-3; 8 bases align to TRBD2. This CDR3 comprises 15 residues. CDR1 PRHDT and CDR2 FYEKMQ come from the germline V gene (reference sequence). V gave up 4 bases and J gave up 11 bases; unmatched junction bases: 14. The DNA of the CDR3 is TGTGCCAGCAGCTGGAGTAGCGGGGATTTTTTGGGGCAGTATTTT. Amino acids: CASSWSSGDFLGQYF.

This clone was seen just once. The genes are TRBV14 and TRBJ2-1; D perhaps matches TRBD1 (6 bases). The CDR3 extends over 15 amino acids. CDR1 and CDR2 (germline): SGHDN, FVKESK. The germline V and J ends were trimmed by 1 base and 4 bases, with 11 bases remaining between them. CDR3 loop: CASSQGLDSYNEQFF. The CDR3 coding sequence is TGTGCCAGCAGCCAAGGCCTGGACAGTTACAATGAGCAGTTCTTC.

This clone was seen just once. V is TRBV27 and J is TRBJ2-1; D not resolved. CDR1 is MNHEY and CDR2 is SMNVEV in the germline V gene (reference sequence). CDR3 length equals 14 residues. V was shortened by 2 bases and J by 4 bases, with 9 bases between the two germline ends. As DNA, the CDR3 is TGTGCCAGCAGTTTACAAGGCGAGTACAATGAGCAGTTCTTC. Protein product: CASSLQGEYNEQFF.

The chain has TRBV5-4 and TRBJ2-3; D may be TRBD2 (6 bases). Germline values: CDR1 SGHNT, CDR2 YYREEE (reference sequence). The CDR3 spans 17 residues. V lost 4 bases and J lost 3, with 21 bases in between. The CDR3 here is CASSGEGYYRETDTQYF. The CDR3 DNA sequence: TGTGCCAGCAGCGGAGAGGGGTATTATCGGGAGACAGATACGCAGTATTTT.

The rearrangement uses TRBV19 and TRBJ1-2, with D unclear. V gave up 3 bases and J gave up 7 bases, with 12 bases separating them. The CDR3 is 13 residues long. CDR1 is LNHDA, CDR2 SQIVND, per germline (reference sequence). The CDR3 nucleotides are TGTGCCAGTAGTATGGGGAAAACTTTTGGCTACACCTTC. Translated, it gives CASSMGKTFGYTF.

The gene calls are TRBV13 and TRBJ2-5; the match to TRBD2 covers 7 bases. V trimming: 5 bases; J trimming: 5 bases; junction bases outside the gene matches: 14. CDR3 length: 16 amino acids. CDR1 is PRHDT, CDR2 FYEKMQ, per germline (reference sequence). CDR3 in DNA: TGTGCCAGCAGCCCACGGGGGGACTACGCTTATGAGACCCAGTACTTC. Translating gives CASSPRGDYAYETQYF.

The V and J genes are TRBV6-1 and TRBJ1-1; D gene ambiguous. This CDR3 region has 13 residues. Germline V gene data show CDR1 as MNHNS and CDR2 as SASEGT. The ends were cut back, 6 bases at V and 0 bases at J, with 8 bases in the middle. CDR3 in amino acids: CASRSVMNTEAFF. The CDR3 region has the DNA TGTGCCAGCAGGTCAGTCATGAACACTGAAGCTTTCTTT.

The V call is TRBV19, the J call TRBJ2-7, with 10 bases matching TRBD1. V shed 5 bases and J 6 bases; nucleotides not matched to a gene: 7. Per germline, CDR1 LNHDA and CDR2 SQIVND (reference sequence). This CDR3 spans 14 amino acids. Here the CDR3 DNA reads TGTGCCAGTAGTCCCGGGACAGGGGATAGCGAGCAGTACTTC. The encoded protein is CASSPGTGDSEQYF.

This chain joins TRBV15 and TRBJ2-1; TRBD2 is a possible D gene (5 bases). This CDR3 contains 13 residues. V was clipped by 4 bases and J by 5 bases, with 9 bases between them. The germline CDR1 and CDR2 sequences are LNHNV and YYDKDF (reference sequence). The CDR3 here is CATSTDYNNEQFF. The CDR3 nucleotides read TGTGCCACCAGCACCGACTACAACAATGAGCAGTTCTTC.

The CDR3 DNA follows: TGTGCCAGCAGTTTGCGGGGGACTAACTATGGCTACACCTTC. Its protein is CASSLRGTNYGYTF. The chain has TRBV27 and TRBJ1-2, with D perhaps matching TRBD1 (5 bases). The germline gives CDR1 MNHEY, CDR2 SMNVEV (reference sequence). V was cut by 3 bases and J by 0 bases, with 8 bases left in between. The CDR3 covers 14 residues.

The rearrangement joins TRBV7-2 to TRBJ2-7, with TRBD2 identical over 12 bases. Germline V gene lookup returns CDR1 SGHTA and CDR2 FQGNSA. J gave up 0 bases and V 1 base, and 7 bases lay outside the gene matches. The CDR3 extends over 18 amino acids. The CDR3 bases are TGTGCCAGCAGCTTAGTCCCTAGCGGGAGGGTTAGCTCCTACGAGCAGTACTTC. This sequence encodes CASSLVPSGRVSSYEQYF.

This chain links TRBV9 with TRBJ2-2; 9 nucleotides align to TRBD1. V shed 4 bases and J 3 bases; nucleotides not matched to a gene: 10. CDR1 and CDR2 from the germline V gene are SGDLS and YYNGEE. The CDR3 length is 17 residues. The DNA of the CDR3 is TGTGCCAGCAGCTCACCTAGGGACAGGGAGGACACCGGGGAGCTGTTTTTT. This sequence encodes CASSSPRDREDTGELFF.

The chain links TRBV15 to TRBJ2-3; D remains ambiguous. The germline V gene has CDR1 LNHNV and CDR2 YYDKDF (reference sequence). V shed 1 base and J shed 2 bases, with 13 bases lying between them. The CDR3 runs 16 residues. The CDR3 DNA follows: TGTGCCACCAGCAGAGCTCCATTGGGATCCACAGATACGCAGTATTTT. Translating gives CATSRAPLGSTDTQYF.

The chain combines TRBV27 with TRBJ2-3; no definite D call. Trimming took 3 bases from V and 2 from J, leaving 9 bases between them. From germline, CDR1 is MNHEY and CDR2 SMNVEV (reference sequence). The CDR3 has 14 amino acids. In DNA form, the CDR3 reads TGTGCCAGCAGTTTTGGGCGCGACACAGATACGCAGTATTTT. As protein: CASSFGRDTDTQYF.

This CDR3 reads CASSPSTDTQYF. In DNA, the CDR3 is TGTGCCAGCAGCCCTAGCACAGATACGCAGTATTTT. The chain is built from TRBV7-9 and TRBJ2-3; unclear D gene. There are 12 residues in the CDR3. With 5 bases removed from V and 0 bases from J, the gap between germline ends came to 3 bases. Germline V CDR1 and CDR2: SEHNR, FQNEAQ (reference sequence).

Turning to this clone: It is unclear where the CDR3 begins or ends on the DNA, so no DNA is shown, and the CDR3 is as TCRdb lists it. V and J are TRBV27 and TRBJ2-7; TRBD2 is taken as the D call from the table, unchecked against the DNA. The CDR3 extends over 14 residues, inclusive of both ends. The V gene's germline CDR1 is MNHEY and CDR2 SMNVEV (reference sequence). CDR3 sequence: CASSSSGLAGEQYF.

The rearrangement uses TRBV6-5 and TRBJ2-3; D is undetermined. This CDR3 comprises 15 residues. V lost 1 base and J 0 bases, leaving 8 bases between the germline ends. Germline V gene lookup returns CDR1 MNHEY and CDR2 SVGAGI. The CDR3 bases are TGTGCCAGCAGTTACTTGGCGGAAAGCACAGATACGCAGTATTTT. Translating it yields CASSYLAESTDTQYF.

The chain employs TRBV7-9 and TRBJ2-2; 10 bases agree with TRBD2. V dropped 1 base and J dropped 6; count of bases not matched to a gene: 8. The CDR3 consists of 17 residues. Germline V gene lookup returns CDR1 SEHNR and CDR2 FQNEAQ (reference sequence). The CDR3, as DNA: TGTGCCAGCAGCTTAGGCCGGGCTAGCGGGAGCGCCGGGGAGCTGTTTTTT. As protein: CASSLGRASGSAGELFF.

This sequence joins TRBV7-9 and TRBJ2-7, with D possibly matching TRBD2 (6 bases). This CDR3 has 13 amino acids. Germline lookup yields CDR1 SEHNR and CDR2 FQNEAQ (reference sequence). V dropped 2 bases and J dropped 3 bases, with 8 bases sitting between them. The CDR3 DNA sequence: TGTGCCAGCAGCTTACCCGGGGGCTACGAGCAGTACTTC. Amino acid sequence: CASSLPGGYEQYF.

The rearrangement links TRBV28 to TRBJ1-2, with TRBD1 as a possible D gene (6 bases). Between the trimmed V and J ends, which lost 2 bases and 0 bases, there was a span of 7 bases. Germline V gene lookup returns CDR1 MDHEN and CDR2 SYDVKM. The CDR3 sequence is 14 residues long. CDR3 loop: CASSLQGSNYGYTF. CDR3 nucleotide sequence: TGTGCCAGCAGTTTACAGGGGTCTAACTATGGCTACACCTTC.

The chain couples TRBV4-1 to TRBJ1-2, with D perhaps TRBD1 (6 bases). Germline V gives CDR1 MGHRA, CDR2 YSYEKL. This CDR3 is 15 amino acids long. V was trimmed by 4 bases and J by 0 bases, leaving 12 bases between them. Here the CDR3 reads CASSPDRITNYGYTF. CDR3 nucleotide sequence: TGCGCCAGCAGCCCTGACAGGATAACTAACTATGGCTACACCTTC.

The rearrangement joins TRBV7-9 to TRBJ1-1, with unresolved D. The germline V and J ends were trimmed by 5 bases and 2 bases, with 12 bases remaining between them. Germline lookup yields CDR1 SEHNR and CDR2 FQNEAQ (reference sequence). This CDR3 is 14 amino acids long. CDR3 DNA: TGTGCCAGCAGCCCGTCTGAATATAACACTGAAGCTTTCTTT. Protein product: CASSPSEYNTEAFF.

The chain uses TRBV28 and TRBJ2-7, with D maybe TRBD1 (6 bases). The CDR3 loop spans 16 amino acids. The V and J ends lost 3 bases and 7 bases respectively, with 22 bases between them. CDR1 and CDR2 from the germline V gene are MDHEN and SYDVKM. CDR3 in amino acids: CASSFIGRTVPREQYF. The DNA for the CDR3 is TGTGCCAGCAGTTTTATCGGGCGGACAGTCCCCCGGGAGCAGTACTTC.

The chain couples TRBV9 to TRBJ2-7; D unresolved. Germline CDR1 reads SGDLS; CDR2 reads YYNGEE. The V end lost 0 bases, the J end lost 3 bases, and 13 bases lay between the germline ends. The CDR3 is 15 amino acids. This CDR3 reads CASSVAREWDYEQYF. The CDR3 bases are TGTGCCAGCAGCGTAGCTAGAGAGTGGGACTACGAGCAGTACTTC.